This TCR beta chain is drawn from a study of blood T cell repertoires in COVID-19. The V gene lost 8 bases and the J gene lost 2 bases, with 18 bases spanning the gap. Germline CDR1 reads SNHLY; CDR2 reads FYNNEI. The CDR3 runs 15 residues. The assay was immunoSEQ multiplex PCR, and TCRdb's table has in-frame clones only and misses some. In the table there are around 330,000 clones, 88% of which are singletons. What was sequenced was peripheral blood. The chain has TRBV2 and TRBJ1-2, with D possibly being TRBD1 (6 bases). The clonotype originates from a woman in her twenties or thirties with COVID-19, enrolled during active disease. This CDR3 reads CASERGGEDNYGYTF. CDR3 nucleotides: TGTGCCAGCGAAAGGGGGGGCGAAGACAACTATGGCTACACCTTC.